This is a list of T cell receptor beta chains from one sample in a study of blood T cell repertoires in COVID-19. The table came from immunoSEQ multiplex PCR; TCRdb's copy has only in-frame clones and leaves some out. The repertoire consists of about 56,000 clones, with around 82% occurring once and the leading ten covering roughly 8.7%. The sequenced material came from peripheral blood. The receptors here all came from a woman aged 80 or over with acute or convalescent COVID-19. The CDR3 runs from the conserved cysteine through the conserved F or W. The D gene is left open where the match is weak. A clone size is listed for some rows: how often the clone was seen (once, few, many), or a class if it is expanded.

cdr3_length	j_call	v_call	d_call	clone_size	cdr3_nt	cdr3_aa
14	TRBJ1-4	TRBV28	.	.	TGTGCCAGCAGTCCCTTCGCAACGGATGAAAAACTGTTTTTT	CASSPFATDEKLFF
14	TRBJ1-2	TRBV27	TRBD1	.	TGTGCCAGCAGAACAGGGGGGCGCAACTATGGCTACACCTTC	CASRTGGRNYGYTF
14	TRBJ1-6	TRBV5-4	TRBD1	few	TGTGCCAGCAGTCGGACAGGGCCACCTTCACCCCTCCACTTT	CASSRTGPPSPLHF
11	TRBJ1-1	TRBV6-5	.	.	TGTGCCAGCAGCCACAACACTAAAGCTTTCTTT	CASSHNTKAFF
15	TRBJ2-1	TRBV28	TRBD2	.	TGTGCCAGCAGTCTACATAGCGGGGGGGCTATTGAGCAGTTCTTC	CASSLHSGGAIEQFF
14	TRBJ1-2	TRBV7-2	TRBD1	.	TGTGCCAGCAGGACCGGGACAGGAGGTTATGGCTACACCTTC	CASRTGTGGYGYTF
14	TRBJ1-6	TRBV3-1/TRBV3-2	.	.	TGTGCCAGCAGCCAAGTAACGGGGTATTCACCCCTCCACTTT	CASSQVTGYSPLHF
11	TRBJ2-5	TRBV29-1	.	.	TGCAGCGTTGACGAAGGGGCGACCCAGTACTTC	CSVDEGATQYF
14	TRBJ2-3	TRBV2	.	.	TGTGCCAGCAAGATCGGCTCGGGAACAGATACGCAGTATTTT	CASKIGSGTDTQYF
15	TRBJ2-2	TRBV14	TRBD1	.	TGTGCCAGCAGCCAAGTGCGACAGGGAACCGGGGAGCTGTTTTTT	CASSQVRQGTGELFF
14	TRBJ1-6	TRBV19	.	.	TGTGCCAGTAGTCTCGACAGACGTAATTCACCCCTCCACTTT	CASSLDRRNSPLHF
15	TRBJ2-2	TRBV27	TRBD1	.	TGTGCCAGCAGTCCCAGAGGGACAGACACCGGGGAGCTGTTTTTT	CASSPRGTDTGELFF
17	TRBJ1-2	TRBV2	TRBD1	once	TGTGCCAGCAGTGAAGCGGGACAGGGCCCCCTTTCCTATGGCTACACCTTC	CASSEAGQGPLSYGYTF
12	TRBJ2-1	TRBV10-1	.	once	TGCGCCAGCAGTGAACTAGGAGTTGAGCAGTTCTTC	CASSELGVEQFF
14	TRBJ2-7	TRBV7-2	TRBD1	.	TGTGCCAGCAGCTTAGGGACAGGGACCTACGAGCAGTACTTC	CASSLGTGTYEQYF
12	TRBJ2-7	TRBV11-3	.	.	TGTGCCAGCAGCCCAACCCGGGATCTTAAGTACTTC	CASSPTRDLKYF
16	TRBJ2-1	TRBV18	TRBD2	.	TGTGCCAGCTCACCACTCCCGACTAGCGGGAAGAATGAGCAGTTCTTC	CASSPLPTSGKNEQFF
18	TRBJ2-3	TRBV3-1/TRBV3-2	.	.	TGTGCCAGCAGCCACCCTGGCGCGCCCCCAGTGGGGCCAGATACGCAGTATTTT	CASSHPGAPPVGPDTQYF
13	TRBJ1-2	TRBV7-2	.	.	TGTGCCAGCAGCCAACAGGTTAACTATGGCTACACCTTC	CASSQQVNYGYTF
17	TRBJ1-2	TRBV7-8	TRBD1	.	TGTGCCAGCAGCACACGTGCTCCGGGACAGGGAAGCTATGGCTACACCTTC	CASSTRAPGQGSYGYTF
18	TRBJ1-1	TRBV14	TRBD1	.	TGTGCCAGCAGCCAAATCCCAATGGTCACAGGGGACAACACTGAAGCTTTCTTT	CASSQIPMVTGDNTEAFF
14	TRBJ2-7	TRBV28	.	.	TGTGCCAGCAGCTCCCCGCTATCCCCCTACGAGCAGTACTTC	CASSSPLSPYEQYF
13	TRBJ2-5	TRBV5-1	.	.	TGCGCCAGCAGCCCCCGTAGCCAAGAGACCCAGTACTTC	CASSPRSQETQYF
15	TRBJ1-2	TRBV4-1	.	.	TGCGCCAGCAGCCAAGTGGGGGGGCCGGTGGAAGGCTACACCTTC	CASSQVGGPVEGYTF
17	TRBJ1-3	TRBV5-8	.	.	TGTGCCAGCAGCTTGAGGGGGGGCGCGAGCTCTGGAAACACCATATATTTT	CASSLRGGASSGNTIYF
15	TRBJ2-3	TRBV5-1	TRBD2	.	TGCGCCAGCAGCTTGGGGACTAGCGGGAGAGATACGCAGTATTTT	CASSLGTSGRDTQYF
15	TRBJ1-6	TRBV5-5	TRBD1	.	TGTGCCAGCAGCTTACGGGACAGGGGGCAGTCACCCCTCCACTTT	CASSLRDRGQSPLHF
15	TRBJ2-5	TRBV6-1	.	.	TGTGCCAGCAGTGAAAGCGCGGGGCGCCAAGAGACCCAGTACTTC	CASSESAGRQETQYF
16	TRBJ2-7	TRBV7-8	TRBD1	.	TGTGCCAGCAGCTCCGGACGGACAGGGAGCTCCTACGAGCAGTACTTC	CASSSGRTGSSYEQYF
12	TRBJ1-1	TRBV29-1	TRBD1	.	TGCAGCGTGACCCGGGACAGGGCGTTGACTTTCTTT	CSVTRDRALTFF
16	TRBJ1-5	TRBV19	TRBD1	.	TGTGCCAGTAGTCGGACCGGGACAGGGGTTGATCAGCCCCAGCATTTT	CASSRTGTGVDQPQHF